This T cell receptor beta chain was sequenced for a study of lymphopenia after photon versus proton radiotherapy. Sequenced by immunoSEQ multiplex PCR; TCRdb stores in-frame clones only, minus some. The sample lists around 64,000 clones, under 95% occurring once. This clone turned up a few times. The CDR3 has 14 residues. The ends were cut back, 1 base at V and 4 bases at J, with 11 bases in the middle. In germline, CDR1 is SGHDT, CDR2 YYEEEE. The receptor comes from a woman in her thirties or forties with cholangiocarcinoma. The chain employs TRBV5-6 and TRBJ1-1; D is perhaps TRBD1 (6 bases). The sequencing used peripheral blood, collected from a patient treated with photon-based radiotherapy. DNA for the CDR3: TGTGCCAGCAGCTTGAGTGGAGGGGGCACTGAAGCTTTCTTT. This sequence encodes CASSLSGGGTEAFF.